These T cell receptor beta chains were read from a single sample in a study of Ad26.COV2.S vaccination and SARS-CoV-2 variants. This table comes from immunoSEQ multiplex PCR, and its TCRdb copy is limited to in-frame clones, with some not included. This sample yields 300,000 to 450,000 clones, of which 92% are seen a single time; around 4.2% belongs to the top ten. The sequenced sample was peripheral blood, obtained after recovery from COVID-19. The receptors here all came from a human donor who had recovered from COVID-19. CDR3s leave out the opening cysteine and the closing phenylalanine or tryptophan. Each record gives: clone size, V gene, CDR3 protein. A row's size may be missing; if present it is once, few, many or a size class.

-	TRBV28	ASSYRGRENTEAF
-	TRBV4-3	ASSQERAGANVLT
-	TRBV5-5	ASSSRPGQATYEQY
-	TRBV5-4	ASSSQELQGPYEQY
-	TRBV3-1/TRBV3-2	ASSPRLAGGQETQY
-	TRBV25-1	ASSEGLGEVHGYT
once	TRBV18	ASSPLSSGGANEQF
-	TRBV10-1	ASMLSGGETQY
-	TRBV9	ASSSGGPEQY
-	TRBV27	ASSLNREGYGQY
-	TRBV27	ASSGQAAGEKLF
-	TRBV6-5	ASSYSRDYEQY
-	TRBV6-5	ASIDRDRVLFGYT
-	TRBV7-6	ASSSYSSDTQY
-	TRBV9	ASSVAPSTRGAGTDTQY
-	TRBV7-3	ASSLGAGVTEAF
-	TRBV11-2	ASSLRGGLAGSGANVLT
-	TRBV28	ASSSTDTQY
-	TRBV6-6	ASSFIASTDTQY
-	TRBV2	ASIPDPTGELF
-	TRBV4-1	ASSGGGYEQY
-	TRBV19	ASTRTGTNYGYT
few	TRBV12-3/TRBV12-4	ASSLGDLQQY
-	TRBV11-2	ASSISVNQPQH
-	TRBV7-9	ASSLAQGVYEQY
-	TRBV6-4	ASSDQLGDTQY
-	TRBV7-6	ASSFTSGPLGEQF
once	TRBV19	ASSNGGPLLSNQPQH
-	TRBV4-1	ASSLGQGATTEAF
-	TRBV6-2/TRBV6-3	ASSYRALRETQY
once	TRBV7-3	ASSLEAGHSPLH
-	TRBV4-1	ASSQERMNQPQH
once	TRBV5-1	ASSLEGLAAETQY
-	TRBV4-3	ASSPEGLASNTGELF
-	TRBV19	ASSPLGLAGGFNEQY
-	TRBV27	ASRLQGNANYGYT
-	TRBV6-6	ASSSTGVSGSEQY
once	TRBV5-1	ASSWGSTGLNTEAF
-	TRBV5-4	ASSFGGGAVGELF
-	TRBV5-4	ASTGTGSDEQF
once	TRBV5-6	ASSPEQAAPGYGYT
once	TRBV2	ASRRDSGVGELF
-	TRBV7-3	ASSSLAGGPDTQY
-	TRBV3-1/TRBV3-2	ASSRAGDYEQY
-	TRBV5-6	ASSFAGTGFNSPLH
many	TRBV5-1	ASSLAGTSGTDTQY
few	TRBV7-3	ASSLTGVNSPLH
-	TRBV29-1	SVGKVRDRGKVNTEAF
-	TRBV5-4	ASSWGTGGGTEAF
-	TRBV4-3	ASSQDRLGGQPQH
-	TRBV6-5	ASRQGANQPQH
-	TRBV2	ASSEERTRTDTQY
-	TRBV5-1	ASSYKDEQF
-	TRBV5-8	ASSPRTGFELPQH
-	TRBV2	ASSVVSNEQF